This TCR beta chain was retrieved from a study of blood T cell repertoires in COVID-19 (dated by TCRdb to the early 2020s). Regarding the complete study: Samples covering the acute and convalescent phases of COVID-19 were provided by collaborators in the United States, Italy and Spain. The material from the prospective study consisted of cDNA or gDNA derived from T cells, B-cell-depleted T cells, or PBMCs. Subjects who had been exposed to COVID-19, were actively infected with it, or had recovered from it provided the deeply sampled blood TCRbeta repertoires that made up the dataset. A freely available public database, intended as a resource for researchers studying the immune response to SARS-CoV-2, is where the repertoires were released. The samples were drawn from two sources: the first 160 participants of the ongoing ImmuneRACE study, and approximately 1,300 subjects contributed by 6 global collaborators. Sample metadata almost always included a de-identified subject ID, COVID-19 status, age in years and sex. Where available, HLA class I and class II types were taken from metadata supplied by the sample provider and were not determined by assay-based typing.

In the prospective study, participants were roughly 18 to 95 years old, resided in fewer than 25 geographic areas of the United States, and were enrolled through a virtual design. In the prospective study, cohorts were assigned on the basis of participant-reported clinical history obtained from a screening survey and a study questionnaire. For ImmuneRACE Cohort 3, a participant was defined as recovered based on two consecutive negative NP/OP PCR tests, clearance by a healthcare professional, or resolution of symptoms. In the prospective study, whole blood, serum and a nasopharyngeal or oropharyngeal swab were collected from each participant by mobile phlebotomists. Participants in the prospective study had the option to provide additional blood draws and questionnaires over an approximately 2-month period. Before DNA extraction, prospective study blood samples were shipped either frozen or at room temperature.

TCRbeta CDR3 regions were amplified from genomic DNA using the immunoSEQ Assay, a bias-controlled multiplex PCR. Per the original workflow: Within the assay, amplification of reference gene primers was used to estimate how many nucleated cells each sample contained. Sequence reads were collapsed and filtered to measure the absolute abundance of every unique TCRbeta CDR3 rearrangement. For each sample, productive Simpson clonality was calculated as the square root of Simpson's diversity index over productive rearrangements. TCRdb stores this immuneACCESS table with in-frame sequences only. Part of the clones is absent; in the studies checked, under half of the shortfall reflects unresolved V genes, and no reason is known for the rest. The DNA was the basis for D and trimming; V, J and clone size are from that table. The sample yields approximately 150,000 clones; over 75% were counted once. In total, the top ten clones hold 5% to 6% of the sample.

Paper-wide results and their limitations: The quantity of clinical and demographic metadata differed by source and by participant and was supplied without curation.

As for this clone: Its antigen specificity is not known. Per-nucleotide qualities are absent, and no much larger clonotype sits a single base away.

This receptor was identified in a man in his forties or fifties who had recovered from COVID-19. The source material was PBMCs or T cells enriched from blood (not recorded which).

The nucleotide sequence is TGTGCCAGCAGTCGACAGCCGGATCAGCCCCAGCATTTT. Protein translation: CASSRQPDQPQHF. Rearrangement joined TRBV7-7 to TRBJ1-5; TRBD1 could be the D gene, as 5 bases match. The CDR3 numbers 13 residues from cysteine through phenylalanine. The only DNA kept is the CDR3, 39 bases in frame from the first base. Reading the germline V gene (reference sequence) gives CDR1 SSHAT and CDR2 FNYEAQ. Trimming takes 6 bases from V and 5 bases from J, and the germline ends sit 11 bases apart.